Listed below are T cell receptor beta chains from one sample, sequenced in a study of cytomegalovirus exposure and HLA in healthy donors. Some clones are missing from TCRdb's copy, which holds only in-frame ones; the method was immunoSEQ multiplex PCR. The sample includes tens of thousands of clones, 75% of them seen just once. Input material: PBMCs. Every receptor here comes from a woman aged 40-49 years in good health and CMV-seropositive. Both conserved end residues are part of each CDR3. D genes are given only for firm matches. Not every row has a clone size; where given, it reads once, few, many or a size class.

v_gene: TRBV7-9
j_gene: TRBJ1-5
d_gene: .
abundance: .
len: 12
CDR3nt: TGTGCCAGCAGCTTAGAGGAGGAGCCCCAGCATTTT
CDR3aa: CASSLEEEPQHF

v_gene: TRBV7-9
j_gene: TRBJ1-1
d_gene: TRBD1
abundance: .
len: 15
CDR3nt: TGTGCCAGCAGCCCCCGACAGGGGATGAACACTGAAGCTTTCTTT
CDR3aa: CASSPRQGMNTEAFF

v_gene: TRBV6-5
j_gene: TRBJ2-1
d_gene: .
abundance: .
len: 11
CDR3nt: TGTGCCAGCACCCACTCCAATGAGCAGTTCTTC
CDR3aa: CASTHSNEQFF

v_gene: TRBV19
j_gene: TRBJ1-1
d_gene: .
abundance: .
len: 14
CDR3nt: TGTGCCAGTAGTATAGATCGAGGGAACACTGAAGCTTTCTTT
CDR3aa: CASSIDRGNTEAFF

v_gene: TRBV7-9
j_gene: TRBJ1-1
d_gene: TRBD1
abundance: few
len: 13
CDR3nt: TGTGCCAGCAGCTCGGGAGGGACAGCTGAAGCTTTCTTT
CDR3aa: CASSSGGTAEAFF

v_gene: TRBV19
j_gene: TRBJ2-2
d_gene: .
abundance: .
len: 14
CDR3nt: TGTGCCAGTAGCCAGGGGATAAACACCGGGGAGCTGTTTTTT
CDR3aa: CASSQGINTGELFF

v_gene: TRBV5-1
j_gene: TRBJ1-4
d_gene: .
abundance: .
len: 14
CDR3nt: TGCGCCAGCAGCTCCGGGACTGGTAATGAAAAACTGTTTTTT
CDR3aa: CASSSGTGNEKLFF

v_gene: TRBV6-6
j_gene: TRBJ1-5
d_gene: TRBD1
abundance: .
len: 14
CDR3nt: TGTGCCAGCAACCGGGACAGCAACAATCAGCCCCAGCATTTT
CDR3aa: CASNRDSNNQPQHF

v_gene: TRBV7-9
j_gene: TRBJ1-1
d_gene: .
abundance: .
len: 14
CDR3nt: TGTGCCAGCAGCTTAGGGCAGGGGTCCGCTGAAGCTTTCTTT
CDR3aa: CASSLGQGSAEAFF

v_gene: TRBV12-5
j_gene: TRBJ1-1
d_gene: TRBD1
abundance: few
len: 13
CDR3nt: TGTGCTAGTGGTAGGGACAGGGAAACTGAAGCTTTCTTT
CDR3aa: CASGRDRETEAFF

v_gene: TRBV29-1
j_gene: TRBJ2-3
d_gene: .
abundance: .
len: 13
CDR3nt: TGCAGCGTTGATGTGGGCCGCACAGATACGCAGTATTTT
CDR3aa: CSVDVGRTDTQYF

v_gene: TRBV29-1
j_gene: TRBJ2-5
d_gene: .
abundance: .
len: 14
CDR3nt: TGCAGCGTCGACTCCGGGCAGGGTGGAAAGACCCAGTACTTC
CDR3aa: CSVDSGQGGKTQYF

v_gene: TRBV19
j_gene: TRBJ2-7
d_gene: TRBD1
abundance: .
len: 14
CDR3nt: TGTGCCAGTAGTACGACAGGGGGAGGCTACGAGCAGTACTTC
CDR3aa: CASSTTGGGYEQYF

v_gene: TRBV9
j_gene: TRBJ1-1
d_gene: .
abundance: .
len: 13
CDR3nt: TGTGCCAGCAGCGATGGGCGGAACACTGAAGCTTTCTTT
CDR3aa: CASSDGRNTEAFF

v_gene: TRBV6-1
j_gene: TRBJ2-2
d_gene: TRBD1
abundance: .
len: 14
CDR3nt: TGTGCCAGCAGAGACAGGGGGCGAACCGGGGAGCTGTTTTTT
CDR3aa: CASRDRGRTGELFF

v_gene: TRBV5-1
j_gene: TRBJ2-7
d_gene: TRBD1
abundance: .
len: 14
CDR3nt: TGCGCCAGCAGCCCGGGACAGGAACTAGACGAGCAGTACTTC
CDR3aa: CASSPGQELDEQYF

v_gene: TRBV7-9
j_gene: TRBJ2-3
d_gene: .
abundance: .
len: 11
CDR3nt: TGTGCCAGCAGCCTGGCCGATACGCAGTATTTT
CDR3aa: CASSLADTQYF

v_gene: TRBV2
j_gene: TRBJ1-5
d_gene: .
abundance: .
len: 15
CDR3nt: TGTGCCAGCAGTGGGCAGGGTAATAGCAATCAGCCCCAGCATTTT
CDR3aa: CASSGQGNSNQPQHF

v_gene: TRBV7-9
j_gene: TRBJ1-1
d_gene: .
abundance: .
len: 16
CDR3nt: TGTGCCAGCAGCTTAGGTTCCGGGGTCGCGAACACTGAAGCTTTCTTT
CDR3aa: CASSLGSGVANTEAFF

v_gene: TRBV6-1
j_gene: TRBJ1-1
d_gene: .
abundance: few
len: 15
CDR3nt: TGTGCCAGCAGTGAATCTTGGGGGGTAAACACTGAAGCTTTCTTT
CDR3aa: CASSESWGVNTEAFF

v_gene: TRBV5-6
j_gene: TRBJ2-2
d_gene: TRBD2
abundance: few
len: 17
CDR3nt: TGTGCCAGCAGCCAACCGGGACTAGCTTCCGACACCGGGGAGCTGTTTTTT
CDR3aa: CASSQPGLASDTGELFF

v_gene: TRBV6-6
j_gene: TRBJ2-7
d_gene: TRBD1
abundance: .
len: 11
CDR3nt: TGTGCCAGCAGTGACTCGGGACAGGCAAACTTC
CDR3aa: CASSDSGQANF

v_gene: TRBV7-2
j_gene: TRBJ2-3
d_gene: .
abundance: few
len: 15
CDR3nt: TGTGCCAGCAGCCTCCAAGCGGGCCCCACAGATACGCAGTATTTT
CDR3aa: CASSLQAGPTDTQYF

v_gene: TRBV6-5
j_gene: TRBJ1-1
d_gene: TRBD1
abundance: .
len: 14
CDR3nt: TGTGCCAGCAGCCGGACAGGGATGAACACTGAAGCTTTCTTT
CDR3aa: CASSRTGMNTEAFF

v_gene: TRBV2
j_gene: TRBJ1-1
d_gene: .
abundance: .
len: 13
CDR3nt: TGTGCCAGCAGTGGGGGGCCGACAGGTAACGCTTTCTTT
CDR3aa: CASSGGPTGNAFF

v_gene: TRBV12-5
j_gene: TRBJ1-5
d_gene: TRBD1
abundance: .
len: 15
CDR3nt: TGTGCTAGTGGTCCGGGCGGGACAGGGTATCAGCCCCAGCATTTT
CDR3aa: CASGPGGTGYQPQHF

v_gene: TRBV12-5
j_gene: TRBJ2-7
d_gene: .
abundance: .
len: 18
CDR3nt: TGTGCTAGTGGTTTGGTACTCCCCGTCGGGGAGAAGAATTACGAGCAGTACTTC
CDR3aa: CASGLVLPVGEKNYEQYF

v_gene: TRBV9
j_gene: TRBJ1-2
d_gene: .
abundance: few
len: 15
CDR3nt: TGTGCCAGCAGCGACACCACAGGAACACACTATGGCTACACCTTC
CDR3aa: CASSDTTGTHYGYTF

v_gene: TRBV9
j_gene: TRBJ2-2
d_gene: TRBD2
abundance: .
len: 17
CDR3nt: TGTGCCAGCAGCGTGCCAAGCGGGGGGGGGAACACCGGGGAGCTGTTTTTT
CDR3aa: CASSVPSGGGNTGELFF

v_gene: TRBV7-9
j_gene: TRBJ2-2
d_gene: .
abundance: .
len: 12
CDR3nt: TGTGCCAGCAGCTCAGCCGCCGGGGAGCTGTTTTTT
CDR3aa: CASSSAAGELFF

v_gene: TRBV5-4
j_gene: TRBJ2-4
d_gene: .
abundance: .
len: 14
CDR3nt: TGTGCCAGCAGCTTGGGCGGGACCAAAAACATTCAGTACTTC
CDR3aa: CASSLGGTKNIQYF

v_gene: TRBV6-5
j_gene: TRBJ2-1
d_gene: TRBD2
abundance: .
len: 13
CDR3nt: TGTGCCAGCAGGCCGGGGGGGCCTGGTGAGCAGTTCTTC
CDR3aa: CASRPGGPGEQFF

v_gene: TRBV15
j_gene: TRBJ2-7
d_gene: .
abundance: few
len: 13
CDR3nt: TGTGCCACCAGCGGCCAGGGATTACGCGAGCAGTACTTC
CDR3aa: CATSGQGLREQYF

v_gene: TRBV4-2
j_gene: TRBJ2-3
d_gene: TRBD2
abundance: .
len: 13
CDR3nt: TGTGCCAGCAGCCAGACTAGCGGAGATACGCAGTATTTT
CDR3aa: CASSQTSGDTQYF

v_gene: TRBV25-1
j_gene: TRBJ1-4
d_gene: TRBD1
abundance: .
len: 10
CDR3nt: TGTGCCAGCGGGGACAGGGATCAGTTTTTT
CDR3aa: CASGDRDQFF

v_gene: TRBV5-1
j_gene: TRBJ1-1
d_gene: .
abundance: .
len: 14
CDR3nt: TGCGCCAGCAGCTTGGCGGGGTTCAACACTGAAGCTTTCTTT
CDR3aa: CASSLAGFNTEAFF

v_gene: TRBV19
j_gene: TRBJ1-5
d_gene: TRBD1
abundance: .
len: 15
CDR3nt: TGTGCCAGTAGTATAAGACAGGGGGTTAATCAGCCCCAGCATTTT
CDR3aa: CASSIRQGVNQPQHF

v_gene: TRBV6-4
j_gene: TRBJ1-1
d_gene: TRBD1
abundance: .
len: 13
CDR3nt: TGTGCCAGCAGCTGGGACAGTAACACTGAAGCTTTCTTT
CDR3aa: CASSWDSNTEAFF

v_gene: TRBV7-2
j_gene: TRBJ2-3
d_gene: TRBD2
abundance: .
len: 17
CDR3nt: TGTGCCAGCAGCCAAATGGGGGCTAGCGGGGAGGGAGATACGCAGTATTTT
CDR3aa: CASSQMGASGEGDTQYF

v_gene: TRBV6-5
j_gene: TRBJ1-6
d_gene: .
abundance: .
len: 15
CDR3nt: TGTGCCAGCAGTCGCCAGCCCACCGGGGGATCACCCCTCCACTTT
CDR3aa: CASSRQPTGGSPLHF

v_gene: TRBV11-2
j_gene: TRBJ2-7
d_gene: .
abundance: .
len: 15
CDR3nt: TGTGCCAGCAGCTTAGGGCTAGCGAGTACCTACGAGCAGTACTTC
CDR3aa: CASSLGLASTYEQYF

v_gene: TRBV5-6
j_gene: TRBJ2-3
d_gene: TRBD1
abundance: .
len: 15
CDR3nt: TGTGCCAGCAGCTTGGCCACAGGGGTCACAGATACGCAGTATTTT
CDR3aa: CASSLATGVTDTQYF